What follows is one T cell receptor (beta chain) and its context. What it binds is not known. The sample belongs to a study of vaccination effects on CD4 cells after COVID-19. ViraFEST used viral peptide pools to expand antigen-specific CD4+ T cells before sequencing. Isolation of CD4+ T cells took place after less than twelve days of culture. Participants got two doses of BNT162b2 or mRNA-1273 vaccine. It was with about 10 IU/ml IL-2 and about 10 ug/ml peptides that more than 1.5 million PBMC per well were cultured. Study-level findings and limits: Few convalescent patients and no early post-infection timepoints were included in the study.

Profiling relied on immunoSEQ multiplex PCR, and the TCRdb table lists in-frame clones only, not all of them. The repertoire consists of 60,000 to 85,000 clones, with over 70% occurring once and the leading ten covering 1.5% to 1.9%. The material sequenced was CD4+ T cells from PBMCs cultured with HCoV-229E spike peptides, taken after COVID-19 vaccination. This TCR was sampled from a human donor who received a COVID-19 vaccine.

CDR3: CASRRDSSYEQYV. As DNA, the CDR3 is TGTGCCAGTAGGAGGGACAGCTCCTACGAGCAGTACGTC. The V and J genes are TRBV19 and TRBJ2-7; TRBD1 matches 7 bases. This CDR3 has 13 residues. Germline V gene data show CDR1 as LNHDA and CDR2 as SQIVND (reference sequence). Losses at the gene ends were 6 bases for V and 0 bases for J; bases not matched to a gene: 2.